This T cell receptor beta chain was profiled in a study of T cells in Graves' hyperthyroidism and ophthalmopathy. The study, taken as a whole, reports: In the blood, most expanded thyroid clonotypes above 0.001 appeared as well.

In its sample, this clonotype was seen a few times. Its antigen is as yet unknown. From RNA transcripts, TCR beta CDR3 regions were amplified. RT-PCR in the first round (using the HTBI primer set) targeted the TCR CDR3. MiXCR, applied by TCRdb to the multiplex PCR reads, yields one record per CDR3 protein. The sample includes 500,000 to 650,000 distinct CDR3 sequences, around 13% of them seen just once. This sample holds PBMCs from roughly 10 ml fresh peripheral blood. The CDR3 is made up of 15 amino acids. Trimming took off 3 bases at V and 0 bases at J, with 9 bases between the two ends. The V gene is TRBV12-3 or TRBV12-4, the J gene TRBJ2-1, with D unclear. Input material: blood. The source is a middle-aged woman with Graves' hyperthyroidism. The CDR3 DNA reads as TGTGCCAGCAGTTTGCAACTGAACTCCTACAATGAGCAGTTCTTC. This sequence encodes CASSLQLNSYNEQFF.